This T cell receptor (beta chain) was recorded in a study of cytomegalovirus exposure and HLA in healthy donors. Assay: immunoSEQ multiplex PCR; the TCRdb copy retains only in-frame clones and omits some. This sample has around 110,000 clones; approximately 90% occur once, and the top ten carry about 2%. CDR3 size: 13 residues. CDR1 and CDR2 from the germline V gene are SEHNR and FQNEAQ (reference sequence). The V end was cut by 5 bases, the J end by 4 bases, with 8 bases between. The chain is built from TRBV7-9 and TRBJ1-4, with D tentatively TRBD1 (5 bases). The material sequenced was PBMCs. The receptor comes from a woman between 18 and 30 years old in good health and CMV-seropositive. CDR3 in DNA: TGTGCCAGCAGCCGAGACAGTAATGAAAAACTGTTTTTT. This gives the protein CASSRDSNEKLFF.